This entry lists 30 T cell receptor beta chains sequenced from one sample in a study of blood T cell repertoires in COVID-19. Clones were read by immunoSEQ multiplex PCR, and TCRdb kept only the in-frame ones, dropping some. This table has about 260,000 clones, over 70% appearing once. Sequencing was performed on peripheral blood. The receptors derive from a human donor in a cohort sampled during active COVID-19.

V usage is TRBV5-1 and J usage is TRBJ1-4; possible D gene TRBD1, 6 bases. V gave up 0 bases and J gave up 6 bases, with 15 bases separating them. CDR1 is SGHRS, CDR2 YFSETQ, per germline. The CDR3 loop spans 16 amino acids. As DNA, the CDR3 is TGCGCCAGCAGCTTGGAAGGGGGACGGGTGGATGAAAAACTGTTTTTT. Protein sequence: CASSLEGGRVDEKLFF.

This clone came up once. V is TRBV5-1 and J is TRBJ1-2; tentative D call: TRBD1 (5 bases). The V gene's germline CDR1 is SGHRS and CDR2 YFSETQ. This CDR3 contains 16 residues. V gave up 0 bases and J gave up 6 bases, with 18 bases separating them. In DNA, the CDR3 is TGCGCCAGCAGCTTGGATGGACGGCCGGAGGGGCATGGCTACACCTTC. Its translation is CASSLDGRPEGHGYTF.

The gene calls are TRBV3-1 (or the pseudogene TRBV3-2) and TRBJ1-4, with TRBD1 as a possible D gene (6 bases). Trimming left V 1 base short and J 5 bases short, with 8 bases between. CDR1 and CDR2 from the germline V gene are LGHDT and YNNKEL (reference sequence). The CDR3 runs to 14 residues. The CDR3 here is CASSQVTGNEKLFF. The CDR3 coding sequence is TGTGCCAGCAGCCAAGTAACAGGGAATGAAAAACTGTTTTTT.

This chain uses TRBV5-1 with TRBJ2-7; tentatively, D is TRBD1 (5 bases). The germline V and J ends were trimmed by 4 bases and 4 bases, with 15 bases remaining between them. Germline CDR1 SGHRS, CDR2 YFSETQ. This CDR3 is built from 14 residues. For the CDR3, the DNA is TGCGCCAGCAGCCCGAGGACATCGAGTTACGAGCAGTACTTC. This translates into CASSPRTSSYEQYF. Together with reference TRBV5-1 and TRBJ2-7, the CDR3 gives the full variable domain: KAGVTQTPRYLIKTRGQQVTLSCSPISGHRSVSWYQQTPGQGLQFLFEYFSETQRNKGNFPGRFSGRQFSNSRSEMNVSTLELGDSALYLCASSPRTSSYEQYFGPGTRLTVT.

This rearrangement joins TRBV3-1 (or the pseudogene TRBV3-2) to TRBJ2-5, with a possible D match to TRBD2 (5 bases). The CDR3 extends over 13 amino acids. Trimming shortened V by 3 bases and J by 5 bases, and 10 bases separated the two germline ends. Germline V gene data show CDR1 as LGHDT and CDR2 as YNNKEL (reference sequence). CDR3 DNA: TGTGCCAGCAGCCAGGGGAGATCGGAGACCCAGTACTTC. This gives the protein CASSQGRSETQYF.

The rearrangement links TRBV11-2 to TRBJ2-7; D is unclear. V was cut by 1 base and J by 7 bases, with 8 bases left in between. CDR1 and CDR2 from the germline V gene are SGHAT and FQNNGV. This CDR3 spans 12 amino acids. The CDR3 DNA sequence: TGTGCCAGCAGCTTAGGTCGGGTAGAGCAGTACTTC. This sequence encodes CASSLGRVEQYF.

This clone has only a few counts. J is TRBJ2-1 and V is TRBV3-1 (or the pseudogene TRBV3-2); maybe TRBD1 (6 bases). This CDR3 comprises 12 residues. Germline CDR1 reads LGHDT; CDR2 reads YNNKEL (reference sequence). The V gene lost 4 bases and the J gene lost 9 bases, with 10 bases spanning the gap. CDR3 sequence reads: CASSRTGREQFF. The CDR3 bases are TGTGCCAGCAGCCGTACAGGGCGTGAGCAGTTCTTC.

V is TRBV2 and J is TRBJ2-5; D remains ambiguous. There are 14 residues in the CDR3. The germline V gene encodes CDR1 SNHLY and CDR2 FYNNEI. Trimming took 8 bases from V and 4 from J, leaving 17 bases between them. This chain's CDR3 is CASAPRGRPETQYF. CDR3 bases: TGTGCCAGCGCCCCACGAGGCAGACCAGAGACCCAGTACTTC.

The chain recombines TRBV28 with TRBJ2-5; a weak D match, TRBD2 (6 bases). This CDR3 has 15 residues. V was trimmed by 5 bases and J by 6 bases, leaving 19 bases between them. CDR1 and CDR2 (germline): MDHEN, SYDVKM. CDR3 coding DNA: TGTGCCAGCAGTCTACCGGCGGGGTCTCCGCAGACCCAGTACTTC. Residues: CASSLPAGSPQTQYF.

This chain uses TRBV6-2 or TRBV6-3 with TRBJ1-4; D perhaps matches TRBD1 (6 bases). Germline V CDR1 and CDR2: MNHEY, SVGEGT. The ends were cut back, 4 bases at V and 4 bases at J, with 19 bases in the middle. This CDR3 spans 17 amino acids. CDR3 bases: TGTGCCAGCAGTTCCCAGGGGACCCTTCCTCTTAATGAAAAACTGTTTTTT. Translation gives CASSSQGTLPLNEKLFF.

The chain employs TRBV6-2 or TRBV6-3 and TRBJ1-2; D might be TRBD1 (6 bases). CDR3 length equals 12 residues. V gave up 6 bases and J gave up 5 bases, with 10 bases separating them. Germline CDR1 reads MNHEY; CDR2 reads SVGEGT. The DNA for the CDR3 is TGTGCCAGCAGCATAACAGGGTATGGCTACACCTTC. Protein: CASSITGYGYTF.

The chain couples TRBV7-2 to TRBJ2-1, with D perhaps matching TRBD1 (7 bases). CDR1 and CDR2 (germline): SGHTA, FQGNSA. The CDR3 runs to 15 residues. Trimming left V 2 bases short and J 7 bases short, with 15 bases between. The CDR3 DNA is TGTGCCAGCAGCTTACCTCGGGCAGGGGGGAATGAGCAGTTCTTC. This gives the protein CASSLPRAGGNEQFF.

This clone was counted only a few times. This chain uses TRBV5-1 with TRBJ2-7; 7 nucleotides line up with TRBD1. Trimming removed 3 bases from V and 0 bases from J; junction bases left unmatched: 6. CDR3 size: 15 residues. Germline lookup yields CDR1 SGHRS and CDR2 YFSETQ. CDR3 bases: TGCGCCAGCAGCTCCCTACAGGGGACCTCCTACGAGCAGTACTTC. It is translated as CASSSLQGTSYEQYF.

The chain is built from TRBV2 and TRBJ2-4, with D possibly matching TRBD1 (5 bases). The ends were cut back, 2 bases at V and 0 bases at J, with 14 bases in the middle. Per the germline V gene, CDR1 is SNHLY and CDR2 is FYNNEI. This CDR3 comprises 17 residues. The CDR3 DNA reads as TGTGCCAGCAGTGAATTGGTACAGGCCCTAGCCAAAAACATTCAGTACTTC. Its translation is CASSELVQALAKNIQYF.

The chain couples TRBV9 to TRBJ2-7; tentatively, D is TRBD2 (6 bases). Germline V gene data show CDR1 as SGDLS and CDR2 as YYNGEE. There are 16 residues in the CDR3. Trimming left V 1 base short and J 2 bases short, with 16 bases between. The CDR3 here is CASSVNPTGVAYEQYF. The CDR3 bases are TGTGCCAGCAGCGTAAATCCCACGGGGGTGGCCTACGAGCAGTACTTC.

The chain joins TRBV5-1 to TRBJ2-2, with 11 positions matching TRBD2. The trim removed 4 bases at V and 5 bases at J, leaving 4 bases unmatched. This CDR3 has 15 amino acids. Germline V CDR1 and CDR2: SGHRS, YFSETQ. CDR3 nucleotide sequence: TGCGCCAGCAGCCGGACTAGCGGGCCTACCGGGGAGCTGTTTTTT. Its translation: CASSRTSGPTGELFF. The full variable domain, its missing parts supplied by reference TRBV5-1 and TRBJ2-2, is KAGVTQTPRYLIKTRGQQVTLSCSPISGHRSVSWYQQTPGQGLQFLFEYFSETQRNKGNFPGRFSGRQFSNSRSEMNVSTLELGDSALYLCASSRTSGPTGELFFGEGSRLTVL.

The chain joins TRBV6-1 to TRBJ2-4; perhaps TRBD1 as D (6 bases). Trimming stripped 3 bases from V and 0 bases from J, with 15 bases between. The CDR3 has 17 residues. Germline assignment: CDR1 MNHNS and CDR2 SASEGT. CDR3 nucleotide sequence: TGTGCCAGCAGTGATGTTGGGGGCTTTCTAGCCAAAAACATTCAGTACTTC. This codes for CASSDVGGFLAKNIQYF.

V and J are TRBV19 and TRBJ1-3, with D hard to call. The CDR3 sequence is 14 residues long. The V end lost 2 bases, the J end lost 2 bases, and 7 bases lay between the germline ends. CDR1 and CDR2 from the germline V gene are LNHDA and SQIVND (reference sequence). CDR3 amino acids: CASSIYSPGNTIYF. DNA for the CDR3: TGTGCCAGTAGTATATACAGCCCTGGAAACACCATATATTTT.

This clone was counted a single time. The chain recombines TRBV28 with TRBJ1-4; D is unclear. Germline V gives CDR1 MDHEN, CDR2 SYDVKM. The V and J ends lost 7 bases and 4 bases respectively, with 7 bases between them. The CDR3 length is 12 residues. Written as DNA, the CDR3 is TGTGCCAGCATTGGAGGTAATGAAAAACTGTTTTTT. Translating gives CASIGGNEKLFF.

The chain couples TRBV5-6 to TRBJ2-7; D gene unclear. CDR3 length equals 14 residues. Germline V CDR1 and CDR2: SGHDT, YYEEEE. The germline V and J ends were trimmed by 4 bases and 2 bases, with 13 bases remaining between them. CDR3 nucleotide sequence: TGTGCCAGCAGCGCCGGCAGGTATACCTACGAGCAGTACTTC. This gives the protein CASSAGRYTYEQYF.

The V and J genes are TRBV7-2 and TRBJ2-3, with TRBD1 as a possible D gene (6 bases). This CDR3 is 12 amino acids long. V was cut by 4 bases and J by 11 bases, with 13 bases left in between. Germline CDR1 reads SGHTA; CDR2 reads FQGNSA. CDR3 amino acids: CASSSGAGGQYF. The CDR3 DNA follows: TGTGCCAGCAGCTCAGGGGCTGGGGGGCAGTATTTT.

The rearrangement links TRBV11-2 to TRBJ2-1, with 8 bases that match TRBD2. This CDR3 spans 17 amino acids. Germline assignment: CDR1 SGHAT and CDR2 FQNNGV. The V gene end was trimmed by 1 base and the J gene end by 3 bases; junction bases not matched to a gene: 8. CDR3: CASSLGGVSGIYNEQFF. In nucleotides, the CDR3 is TGTGCCAGCAGCTTAGGAGGGGTTAGCGGGATCTACAATGAGCAGTTCTTC.

This chain joins TRBV28 and TRBJ2-5, with D possibly TRBD2 on 5 matching bases. The CDR3 has 15 amino acids. Germline V gives CDR1 MDHEN, CDR2 SYDVKM. The V gene lost 3 bases and the J gene lost 0 bases, with 11 bases spanning the gap. CDR3 amino acids: CASSFRRRDQETQYF. DNA of the CDR3: TGTGCCAGCAGTTTTCGTCGGCGGGACCAAGAGACCCAGTACTTC.

The chain is built from TRBV7-9 and TRBJ2-7; 12 nucleotides align to TRBD2. The CDR3 length is 17 residues. Germline V gene lookup returns CDR1 SEHNR and CDR2 FQNEAQ (reference sequence). The trim removed 5 bases at V and 1 base at J, leaving 9 bases unmatched. Here the CDR3 reads CASSQQGLAGTSYEQYF. In DNA form, the CDR3 reads TGTGCCAGCAGCCAACAAGGACTAGCGGGGACGTCCTACGAGCAGTACTTC.

The chain carries TRBV29-1 and TRBJ2-7; the match to TRBD2 covers 12 bases. This CDR3 spans 13 amino acids. Looked up from germline, CDR1 is SQVTM and CDR2 is ANQGSEA. V gave up 7 bases and J gave up 3 bases; unmatched junction bases: 4. Written as DNA, the CDR3 is TGCAGCGCCAGGACTAGCGGGAACTACGAGCAGTACTTC. Encoded protein: CSARTSGNYEQYF.

The chain combines TRBV7-6 with TRBJ1-5, with TRBD1 matching over 8 bases. The CDR3 is 14 amino acids. Germline V CDR1 and CDR2: SGHVS, FNYEAQ. The V gene end was trimmed by 5 bases and the J gene end by 4 bases; junction bases not matched to a gene: 4. The CDR3 sequence: CASSPGTGNQPQHF. In DNA form, the CDR3 reads TGTGCCAGCAGCCCGGGGACAGGTAATCAGCCCCAGCATTTT. Combining the CDR3 with reference TRBV7-6 and TRBJ1-5 gives the whole variable domain GAGVSQSPRYKVTKRGQDVALRCDPISGHVSLYWYRQALGQGPEFLTYFNYEAQQDKSGLPNDRFSAERPEGSISTLTIQRTEQRDSAMYRCASSPGTGNQPQHFGDGTRLSIL.

The genes are TRBV18 and TRBJ2-5; TRBD1 matches at 10 bases. This CDR3 region has 17 residues. Germline V gene sequence: CDR1 KGHSH, CDR2 LQKENI. J was trimmed by 5 bases and V by 2 bases; bases with no gene match: 11. CDR3: CASSPSRRQGAGETQYF. In DNA form, the CDR3 reads TGTGCCAGCTCACCAAGCAGGAGACAGGGGGCAGGGGAGACCCAGTACTTC.

The CDR3 sequence: CASNSPRRDGRGYTF. The CDR3 DNA is TGTGCCAGCAACTCACCGAGGCGAGATGGGAGGGGCTACACCTTC. This chain connects TRBV11-2 to TRBJ1-2; the D is unclear. Trimming shortened V by 7 bases and J by 8 bases, and 23 bases separated the two germline ends. Per the germline V gene, CDR1 is SGHAT and CDR2 is FQNNGV. CDR3 length: 15 residues.

The chain employs TRBV7-2 and TRBJ1-5; D uncertain. The CDR3 loop spans 15 amino acids. CDR1 SGHTA and CDR2 FQGNSA come from the germline V gene. V was shortened by 1 base and J by 5 bases, with 12 bases between the two germline ends. As DNA, the CDR3 is TGTGCCAGCAGCTTAGGTTCCGGGGATTATCAGCCCCAGCATTTT. Translation gives CASSLGSGDYQPQHF.

The genes are TRBV29-1 and TRBJ2-5; D perhaps matches TRBD1 (5 bases). CDR3 size: 12 residues. CDR1 SQVTM and CDR2 ANQGSEA come from the germline V gene. The ends were cut back, 4 bases at V and 4 bases at J, with 10 bases in the middle. In DNA, the CDR3 is TGCAGCGTTGTTAGGGGAAGAGAGACCCAGTACTTC. Its protein product is CSVVRGRETQYF.